The rows below give T cell receptor beta chains drawn from one sample of a study of T cell responses to AZD1222 COVID-19 vaccine. Using immunoSEQ multiplex PCR, the repertoire was profiled, and TCRdb retains in-frame clones only, with some absent. This sample carries roughly 100,000 clones, about nine tenths of them seen once, and the ten largest clones take approximately 3%. Sequencing was performed on peripheral blood, taken 28 days after the second dose of the MenACWY control vaccine. These receptors came from an adult who received the MenACWY meningococcal vaccine as a control. The CDR3 runs from the conserved cysteine through the conserved F or W.

cdr3_aa: CASSLTDMEPQHF
v_call: TRBV7-9
j_call: TRBJ1-5

cdr3_aa: CSAAGTGDGEQYF
v_call: TRBV29-1
j_call: TRBJ2-7

cdr3_aa: CASSATGTGDTIYF
v_call: TRBV9
j_call: TRBJ1-3

cdr3_aa: CASSLGRDRGLATNEKLFF
v_call: TRBV7-2
j_call: TRBJ1-4

cdr3_aa: CASSFGDFEQYF
v_call: TRBV12-3/TRBV12-4
j_call: TRBJ2-7

cdr3_aa: CASSQEGTGVWGYTF
v_call: TRBV4-3
j_call: TRBJ1-2

cdr3_aa: CASSTIGTGRREKLFF
v_call: TRBV28
j_call: TRBJ1-4

cdr3_aa: CASSRGTGNYGEQYF
v_call: TRBV5-4
j_call: TRBJ2-7

cdr3_aa: CASSYPTGGVSSYEQYF
v_call: TRBV6-2/TRBV6-3
j_call: TRBJ2-7

cdr3_aa: CASSIDRPGQGDVAFF
v_call: TRBV19
j_call: TRBJ1-1

cdr3_aa: CSASPGRQPQHF
v_call: TRBV20-1
j_call: TRBJ1-5

cdr3_aa: CASSPTATGDYEQYF
v_call: TRBV5-5
j_call: TRBJ2-7

cdr3_aa: CASSPQGSSNQPQHF
v_call: TRBV7-2
j_call: TRBJ1-5

cdr3_aa: CASSRVGGNTEAFF
v_call: TRBV19
j_call: TRBJ1-1

cdr3_aa: CASSLQGGVNSPLHF
v_call: TRBV5-1
j_call: TRBJ1-6

cdr3_aa: CASSLWTSRSEKLFF
v_call: TRBV5-1
j_call: TRBJ1-4

cdr3_aa: CASSLSGGASYNEQFF
v_call: TRBV7-9
j_call: TRBJ2-1

cdr3_aa: CASSTRTKNTEAFF
v_call: TRBV5-4
j_call: TRBJ1-1

cdr3_aa: CASSTGEYDGYTF
v_call: TRBV2
j_call: TRBJ1-2

cdr3_aa: CASTPTEIHYGYTF
v_call: TRBV2
j_call: TRBJ1-2

cdr3_aa: CASSLGPQGSHEQFF
v_call: TRBV11-2
j_call: TRBJ2-1

cdr3_aa: CASSPGTGSGGTQYF
v_call: TRBV6-5
j_call: TRBJ2-3

cdr3_aa: CASTPPGQREKLFF
v_call: TRBV5-8
j_call: TRBJ1-4

cdr3_aa: CASSLYSGGYTF
v_call: TRBV7-8
j_call: TRBJ1-2

cdr3_aa: CASSSFGGWRNNEQFF
v_call: TRBV7-9
j_call: TRBJ2-1

cdr3_aa: CASSRPTHLGTEAFF
v_call: TRBV6-5
j_call: TRBJ1-1

cdr3_aa: CASSPGLAGGPVGETQYF
v_call: TRBV11-3
j_call: TRBJ2-5

cdr3_aa: CASSIWGGEAFF
v_call: TRBV19
j_call: TRBJ1-1

cdr3_aa: CASSLQAGTGNGYTF
v_call: TRBV5-1
j_call: TRBJ1-2

cdr3_aa: CSVGEGGFTEAFF
v_call: TRBV29-1
j_call: TRBJ1-1

cdr3_aa: CASSFEGMGEKLFF
v_call: TRBV7-9
j_call: TRBJ1-4

cdr3_aa: CASSPTEPDTQYF
v_call: TRBV11-2
j_call: TRBJ2-3

cdr3_aa: CASRRDRDSLNEQFF
v_call: TRBV7-2
j_call: TRBJ2-1

cdr3_aa: CASSPPLGQGAYEQYF
v_call: TRBV18
j_call: TRBJ2-7

cdr3_aa: CASSQDYGGQGYYGYTF
v_call: TRBV4-3
j_call: TRBJ1-2

cdr3_aa: CASSYLGPEQYF
v_call: TRBV6-6
j_call: TRBJ2-7

cdr3_aa: CATSREGGDPGAKRGYTF
v_call: TRBV15
j_call: TRBJ1-2

cdr3_aa: CTSSSTGLAEGNEQYF
v_call: TRBV1
j_call: TRBJ2-7

cdr3_aa: CASNPNRGTNTEAFF
v_call: TRBV7-2
j_call: TRBJ1-1

cdr3_aa: CSVPTSGADNEQFF
v_call: TRBV29-1
j_call: TRBJ2-1

cdr3_aa: CASSAPNRGLRSPLHF
v_call: TRBV7-2
j_call: TRBJ1-6

cdr3_aa: CASSQVSQGGKLFF
v_call: TRBV3-1/TRBV3-2
j_call: TRBJ1-4

cdr3_aa: CASSPHKGDNSPLHF
v_call: TRBV18
j_call: TRBJ1-6

cdr3_aa: CASSENRRSNQPQHF
v_call: TRBV2
j_call: TRBJ1-5

cdr3_aa: CASSPSRAAEAFF
v_call: TRBV18
j_call: TRBJ1-1

cdr3_aa: CASSLTWLAGRGEQFF
v_call: TRBV7-3
j_call: TRBJ2-1

cdr3_aa: CASSLATGYQETQYF
v_call: TRBV7-6
j_call: TRBJ2-5

cdr3_aa: CASTISPGQNQPQHF
v_call: TRBV28
j_call: TRBJ1-5

cdr3_aa: CASSQGVADTQYF
v_call: TRBV19
j_call: TRBJ2-3

cdr3_aa: CASSPRAGTTGLGGQYF
v_call: TRBV4-1
j_call: TRBJ2-7

cdr3_aa: CASTTRLGDQPQHF
v_call: TRBV7-8
j_call: TRBJ1-5

cdr3_aa: CATARTGRYSNQPQHF
v_call: TRBV24-1
j_call: TRBJ1-5

cdr3_aa: CASSVGPSYNEQFF
v_call: TRBV9
j_call: TRBJ2-1

cdr3_aa: CASSGTSGSYEQYF
v_call: TRBV28
j_call: TRBJ2-7

cdr3_aa: CASRSGGTANTGELFF
v_call: TRBV10-2
j_call: TRBJ2-2

cdr3_aa: CASSQLAGHQETQYF
v_call: TRBV6-5
j_call: TRBJ2-5

cdr3_aa: CASTRGLAGRGIAHNQPQHF
v_call: TRBV19
j_call: TRBJ1-5

cdr3_aa: CASSLSPGPNYGYTF
v_call: TRBV6-5
j_call: TRBJ1-2

cdr3_aa: CASSPGTGGPMGDTQYF
v_call: TRBV11-3
j_call: TRBJ2-3